These 20 T cell receptor beta chains originate from one sample sequenced in a study of STAT5B mutations in CD4+ large granular lymphocyte leukemia. Only in-frame clones appear in the TCRdb table, and some are missing; sequencing was by immunoSEQ multiplex PCR. This sample has about 33,000 clones, with roughly nine tenths found just once. The specimen sequenced was CD4+ T cells from blood buffy coats. The origin of the receptors is a human donor in good health.

Note on this clone: The junction departs from the called germline gene at one end, perhaps through a read error. V gene TRBV7-7 combines with J gene TRBJ1-2; no clear D. This CDR3 has 15 amino acids. The germline CDR1 and CDR2 sequences are SSHAT and FNYEAQ (reference sequence). The DNA of the CDR3 is TGTGCTAGCAGCTTACCCTCAGAGAGGGACTATGGCTACACCTTC. Translation: CASSLPSERDYGYTF.

This clone was detected only once. This chain uses TRBV5-1 with TRBJ2-5; 13 nucleotides agree with TRBD2. Unmatched junction bases numbered 4, after V lost 3 bases and J lost 2 bases. Germline V CDR1 and CDR2: SGHRS, YFSETQ. The CDR3 sequence is 16 residues long. This chain's CDR3 is CASSSGLAGEQETQYF. CDR3 DNA sequence: TGCGCCAGCAGCTCTGGACTAGCGGGAGAACAAGAGACCCAGTACTTC.

The chain has TRBV18 and TRBJ2-7; TRBD1 matches at 8 bases. Per the germline V gene, CDR1 is KGHSH and CDR2 is LQKENI. V lost 1 base, J lost 5 bases, and 4 bases stayed unmatched. The CDR3 is made up of 14 amino acids. The CDR3 loop reads CASSPRQGTHEQYF. For the CDR3, the DNA is TGTGCCAGCTCACCACGACAGGGGACTCACGAGCAGTACTTC.

The chain recombines TRBV7-2 with TRBJ2-1; a possible D gene is TRBD2 (5 bases). V was pared by 1 base and J by 4 bases, with 11 bases between. CDR1 is SGHTA, CDR2 FQGNSA, per germline. The CDR3 sequence is 15 residues long. CDR3 nucleotides: TGTGCCAGCAGCTTAGGAGGACTGGATTACAATGAGCAGTTCTTC. This encodes CASSLGGLDYNEQFF.

This clone was seen just once. The chain employs TRBV2 and TRBJ1-5; D may be TRBD1 (6 bases). Per germline, CDR1 SNHLY and CDR2 FYNNEI. Trimming stripped 0 bases from V and 2 bases from J, with 14 bases between. The CDR3 runs to 17 residues. In nucleotides, the CDR3 is TGTGCCAGCAGTGAAGCGCTTACGGGGGGCGGCAATCAGCCCCAGCATTTT. It encodes CASSEALTGGGNQPQHF. Supplemented by reference TRBV2 and TRBJ1-5, the full variable domain reads EPEVTQTPSHQVTQMGQEVILRCVPISNHLYFYWYRQILGQKVEFLVSFYNNEISEKSEIFDDQFSVERPDGSNFTLKIRSTKLEDSAMYFCASSEALTGGGNQPQHFGDGTRLSIL.

The rearrangement uses TRBV28 and TRBJ2-3; 9 bases match TRBD1. Germline CDR1 is MDHEN and CDR2 is SYDVKM. The CDR3 length is 18 residues. The trim removed 6 bases at V and 0 bases at J, leaving 13 bases unmatched. The CDR3 nucleotides are TGTGCCAGCAGCCCCACCCCCGGGACAGGGTCTAGCACAGATACGCAGTATTTT. Translated: CASSPTPGTGSSTDTQYF.

This chain links TRBV5-5 with TRBJ2-7; 7 bases are shared with TRBD2. V was clipped by 3 bases and J by 3 bases; unmatched bases: 6. CDR1 SGHKS and CDR2 YYEKEE come from the germline V gene (reference sequence). The CDR3 covers 14 residues. The CDR3 nucleotides are TGTGCCAGCAGCTCCGGGACTAAGTTCTACGAGCAGTACTTC. Translating gives CASSSGTKFYEQYF.

The chain links TRBV4-3 to TRBJ1-4; no clear D gene. Looked up from germline, CDR1 is LGHNA and CDR2 is YSLEER. V was shortened by 1 base and J by 0 bases, with 12 bases between the two germline ends. This CDR3 comprises 17 residues. CDR3 in DNA: TGCGCCAGCAGCCAAGCACATACAACTGCAACTAATGAAAAACTGTTTTTT. This sequence encodes CASSQAHTTATNEKLFF.

The CDR3 here is CAWINSDRTNYGYTF. In nucleotides, the CDR3 is TGTGCCTGGATAAATAGTGACAGAACAAACTATGGCTACACCTTC. The chain has TRBV30 and TRBJ1-2, with D perhaps matching TRBD1 (5 bases). V was cut by 4 bases and J by 2 bases, with 17 bases left in between. CDR3 length: 15 residues. The germline V gene encodes CDR1 GTSNPN and CDR2 SVGIG (reference sequence).

This chain uses TRBV11-2 with TRBJ1-1; TRBD1 matches 9 bases. Germline CDR1 is SGHAT and CDR2 is FQNNGV. CDR3 size: 16 residues. Losses at the gene ends were 4 bases for V and 0 bases for J; bases not matched to a gene: 6. The CDR3 nucleotides read TGTGCCAGCAGCTCTCGCACAGGGGGCATGAACACTGAAGCTTTCTTT. Protein: CASSSRTGGMNTEAFF. The complete variable domain, with remaining parts taken from reference TRBV11-2 and TRBJ1-1, reads EAGVAQSPRYKIIEKRQSVAFWCNPISGHATLYWYQQILGQGPKLLIQFQNNGVVDDSQLPKDRFSAERLKGVDSTLKIQPAKLEDSAVYLCASSSRTGGMNTEAFFGQGTRLTVV.

The V gene is TRBV7-9, the J gene TRBJ1-3, with D unresolved. The V and J ends lost 4 bases and 2 bases respectively, with 9 bases between them. CDR3 length: 14 residues. Germline lookup yields CDR1 SEHNR and CDR2 FQNEAQ (reference sequence). Here the CDR3 reads CASSSLETGNTIYF. The CDR3 DNA reads TGTGCCAGCAGCTCACTGGAGACTGGAAACACCATATATTTT.

The chain carries TRBV10-3 and TRBJ2-1; D gene ambiguous. CDR3 length: 13 amino acids. V lost 7 bases, J lost 5 bases, and 12 bases lay in between. Germline V gene lookup returns CDR1 ENHRY and CDR2 SYGVKD. CDR3 residues: CAITPRSDNEQFF. The CDR3 coding sequence is TGTGCCATCACCCCCCGGTCAGACAATGAGCAGTTCTTC.

J is TRBJ2-1 and V is TRBV10-3, with D possibly TRBD2 on 6 matching bases. The CDR3 totals 14 residues. Germline-derived CDR1 and CDR2 are ENHRY and SYGVKD. V was trimmed by 2 bases and J by 5 bases, leaving 10 bases between them. In DNA, the CDR3 is TGTGCCATCAGTGAGGACGGAGGGGACAATGAGCAGTTCTTC. Encoded protein: CAISEDGGDNEQFF.

The genes are TRBV7-2 and TRBJ2-5; 9 bases match TRBD1. The CDR3 loop spans 16 amino acids. Germline V gives CDR1 SGHTA, CDR2 FQGNSA. V lost 6 bases, J lost 4 bases, and 12 bases stayed unmatched. The CDR3 nucleotides read TGTGCCAGCAGACCTATGCCGGGACAGGGTGGAGAGACCCAGTACTTC. Translating it yields CASRPMPGQGGETQYF. The variable domain in full, with the rest retrieved from reference TRBV7-2 and TRBJ2-5, is GAGVSQSPSNKVTEKGKDVELRCDPISGHTALYWYRQSLGQGLEFLIYFQGNSAPDKSGLPSDRFSAERTGGSVSTLTIQRTQQEDSAVYLCASRPMPGQGGETQYFGPGTRLLVL.

The J gene is TRBJ1-2, the V gene TRBV2; D unclear. The CDR3 is 13 residues long. With 8 bases removed from V and 7 bases from J, the gap between germline ends came to 17 bases. Germline V CDR1 and CDR2: SNHLY, FYNNEI. The CDR3 DNA sequence: TGTGCCAGCTGGTCTCCGGCGCCGAGTGGCTACACCTTC. Its translation is CASWSPAPSGYTF. Full variable domain (outside the CDR3, taken from reference TRBV2 and TRBJ1-2): EPEVTQTPSHQVTQMGQEVILRCVPISNHLYFYWYRQILGQKVEFLVSFYNNEISEKSEIFDDQFSVERPDGSNFTLKIRSTKLEDSAMYFCASWSPAPSGYTFGSGTRLTVV.

The chain combines TRBV5-4 with TRBJ2-3; a possible D gene is TRBD1 (6 bases). V dropped 2 bases and J dropped 4 bases, with 11 bases sitting between them. Germline assignment: CDR1 SGHNT and CDR2 YYREEE (reference sequence). The CDR3 covers 14 residues. The CDR3, as DNA: TGTGCCAGCAGCTTCGCACAGGGCGCAGATACGCAGTATTTT. It specifies CASSFAQGADTQYF.

The J gene is TRBJ2-6, the V gene TRBV5-4; D is possibly TRBD2 (5 bases). CDR3 length: 15 residues. The germline V and J ends were trimmed by 0 bases and 1 base, with 5 bases remaining between them. The V gene's germline CDR1 is SGHNT and CDR2 YYREEE (reference sequence). This CDR3 reads CASSLGGSGANVLTF. CDR3 in DNA: TGTGCCAGCAGCTTGGGAGGGTCTGGGGCCAACGTCCTGACTTTC.

The chain employs TRBV5-6 and TRBJ1-3; no clear D. Trimming took off 1 base at V and 0 bases at J, with 11 bases between the two ends. Germline CDR1 SGHDT, CDR2 YYEEEE. CDR3 size: 16 residues. CDR3 sequence: CASSLSVGPSGNTIYF. The CDR3 nucleotides are TGTGCCAGCAGCTTGAGTGTCGGGCCCTCTGGAAACACCATATATTTT. Filled out from reference TRBV5-6 and TRBJ1-3, the complete variable domain reads DAGVTQSPTHLIKTRGQQVTLRCSPKSGHDTVSWYQQALGQGPQFIFQYYEEEERQRGNFPDRFSGHQFPNYSSELNVNALLLGDSALYLCASSLSVGPSGNTIYFGEGSWLTVV.

The gene calls are TRBV5-1 and TRBJ2-3; D might be TRBD2 (7 bases). The CDR3 has 17 amino acids. Between the trimmed V and J ends, which lost 4 bases and 3 bases, there was a span of 21 bases. CDR1 is SGHRS, CDR2 YFSETQ, per germline. The CDR3 protein is CASSKNRVRERTDTQYF. DNA of the CDR3: TGCGCCAGCAGCAAGAACAGGGTGCGGGAGAGGACAGATACGCAGTATTTT.

The CDR3 reads CASSELTGGSYNEQFF. CDR3 nucleotide sequence: TGTGCCAGCAGTGAATTAACGGGAGGTTCCTACAATGAGCAGTTCTTC. The gene calls are TRBV25-1 and TRBJ2-1, with 7 positions matching TRBD2. CDR1 and CDR2 (germline): MGHDK, SYGVNS. V lost 1 base and J lost 1; bases outside the gene matches: 4. The CDR3 spans 16 residues.